Listed below are T cell receptor beta chains from one sample, sequenced in a study of T cell responses to AZD1222 COVID-19 vaccine. The assay was immunoSEQ multiplex PCR, and TCRdb's table has in-frame clones only and misses some. Found here are tens of thousands of clones, roughly 87% of them singletons; the top ten hold roughly 28%. The source material was peripheral blood, sampled 28 days after the second AZD1222 dose. The source is an adult who received the AZD1222 COVID-19 vaccine. The CDR3 runs from the conserved cysteine through the conserved F or W. D genes are given only for firm matches. Size values are once, few and many counts, or a class for expanded clones, and some rows have none.

D gene	V gene	J gene	CDR3 length	clone size	CDR3 protein	CDR3 DNA
-	TRBV6-5	TRBJ2-5	13	-	CASSDFSGETQYF	TGTGCCAGCAGCGACTTTAGTGGGGAGACCCAGTACTTC
-	TRBV7-9	TRBJ1-1	13	-	CASSPQWGPEAFF	TGTGCCAGCAGCCCGCAATGGGGGCCCGAAGCTTTCTTT
TRBD2	TRBV11-3	TRBJ2-1	18	once	CASSLEGLALSSYNEQFF	TGTGCCAGCAGCTTAGAGGGACTAGCTTTGAGCTCCTACAATGAGCAGTTCTTC
TRBD2	TRBV7-8	TRBJ2-1	15	-	CASSSAWTSGSEQFF	TGTGCCAGCAGCAGCGCATGGACTAGCGGGAGTGAGCAGTTCTTC
-	TRBV21-1	TRBJ2-3	17	-	CASSKCLQCHHTDTQYF	TGTGCCAGCAGCAAATGTTTGCAGTGCCACCACACAGATACGCAGTATTTT
-	TRBV15	TRBJ1-2	15	-	CATSRDLADTDGYTF	TGTGCCACCAGCAGAGATCTCGCCGACACAGATGGCTACACCTTC
-	TRBV3-1/TRBV3-2	TRBJ1-5	15	-	CASSQVAGSNQPQHF	TGTGCCAGCAGCCAAGTAGCGGGCAGCAATCAGCCCCAGCATTTT
TRBD2	TRBV28	TRBJ2-7	16	-	CASIPGLAESTYEQYF	TGTGCCAGCATCCCGGGACTAGCGGAGAGCACCTACGAGCAGTACTTC
TRBD1	TRBV5-1	TRBJ1-2	13	-	CASSLETGGGYTF	TGCGCCAGCAGCTTAGAGACAGGGGGAGGCTACACCTTC
TRBD1	TRBV5-5	TRBJ1-2	16	-	CASSLAANRGDYGYTF	TGTGCCAGCAGCTTGGCTGCTAACAGGGGTGACTATGGCTACACCTTC
-	TRBV4-2	TRBJ1-2	17	-	CASSLPGRGSVSYGYTF	TGTGCCAGCAGCCTCCCCGGCCGGGGCTCGGTTTCCTATGGCTACACCTTC
-	TRBV15	TRBJ2-5	16	once	CATSRDRSRSSETQYF	TGTGCCACCAGCAGAGATAGGTCCCGGTCCTCGGAGACCCAGTACTTC
-	TRBV9	TRBJ2-5	16	-	CASSDGPNLYQETQYF	TGTGCCAGCAGCGACGGTCCGAACCTGTACCAAGAGACCCAGTACTTC
TRBD1	TRBV28	TRBJ2-7	16	-	CASREPGGRTPYEQYF	TGTGCCAGCCGGGAACCAGGGGGTCGGACCCCCTACGAGCAGTACTTC
-	TRBV5-1	TRBJ2-5	14	-	CASSLDPRGETQYF	TGCGCCAGCAGCTTGGACCCGAGGGGAGAGACCCAGTACTTC
-	TRBV5-1	TRBJ1-4	15	-	CASSLEGNLREKLFF	TGCGCCAGCAGCTTGGAAGGGAATCTTCGTGAAAAACTGTTTTTT
-	TRBV2	TRBJ1-1	10	few	CASGDQKAFF	TGTGCCAGCGGCGATCAGAAAGCTTTCTTT
-	TRBV28	TRBJ1-1	14	few	CASRVSGANTEAFF	TGTGCCAGCAGGGTTTCGGGAGCGAACACTGAAGCTTTCTTT
-	TRBV28	TRBJ2-5	12	-	CASKGPGETQYF	TGTGCCAGCAAAGGGCCGGGTGAGACCCAGTACTTC
-	TRBV7-2	TRBJ1-3	15	-	CASSPRNTAGNTIYF	TGTGCCAGCAGCCCCCGGAACACGGCTGGAAACACCATATATTTT
-	TRBV7-3	TRBJ1-2	11	-	CASSQDPRYTF	TGTGCCAGCAGCCAAGACCCCCGCTACACCTTC
-	TRBV19	TRBJ1-4	15	-	CASSIGSPADEKLFF	TGTGCCAGTAGTATAGGAAGCCCCGCGGATGAAAAACTGTTTTTT
-	TRBV28	TRBJ2-7	13	-	CAIQRDTYYEQYF	TGTGCCATACAGAGGGACACCTACTACGAGCAGTACTTC
-	TRBV18	TRBJ2-5	15	-	CASSPRPGTGETQYF	TGTGCCAGCTCACCAAGACCCGGGACGGGGGAGACCCAGTACTTC
-	TRBV28	TRBJ1-1	16	-	CASSLAGGKWDTEAFF	TGTGCCAGCAGTTTGGCGGGGGGCAAGTGGGACACTGAAGCTTTCTTT
-	TRBV19	TRBJ2-4	16	-	CASSRTVVGSGIIQYF	TGTGCCAGTAGTAGGACAGTGGTAGGGTCGGGAATCATTCAGTACTTC
TRBD1	TRBV9	TRBJ1-2	15	-	CASSARGQGAGGYTF	TGTGCCAGCAGCGCGAGAGGACAGGGGGCGGGTGGCTACACCTTC
-	TRBV11-2	TRBJ2-5	14	few	CASSLAGRGETQYF	TGTGCCAGCAGCTTAGCCGGGAGAGGAGAGACCCAGTACTTC
TRBD1	TRBV30	TRBJ1-5	12	-	CAWGQGDQPQHF	TGTGCCTGGGGACAGGGAGACCAGCCCCAGCATTTT
-	TRBV4-2	TRBJ2-5	15	-	CASSQDPVGGKTQYF	TGTGCCAGCAGCCAAGATCCAGTCGGGGGAAAGACCCAGTACTTC
-	TRBV23-1	TRBJ2-4	11	-	CAISGDLTIYF	TGCGCCATCTCGGGGGATCTAACAATTTACTTC
-	TRBV27	TRBJ1-3	14	-	CASSSNWDGNTIYF	TGTGCCAGCAGTTCCAACTGGGACGGAAACACCATATATTTT
-	TRBV10-3	TRBJ2-3	14	-	CAISSLEGTDTQYF	TGTGCCATCAGTTCCCTTGAGGGGACAGATACGCAGTATTTT
-	TRBV7-9	TRBJ2-2	16	-	CASSSTIGLATGELFF	TGTGCCAGCAGCTCAACCATTGGACTGGCAACCGGGGAGCTGTTTTTT
-	TRBV5-1	TRBJ2-2	14	-	CASSLVGFTGELFF	TGCGCCAGCAGCTTGGTTGGTTTCACCGGGGAGCTGTTTTTT
TRBD1	TRBV28	TRBJ1-2	13	-	CASSPGQGYGYTF	TGTGCCAGCAGCCCGGGACAGGGATATGGCTACACCTTC
-	TRBV29-1	TRBJ1-2	12	-	CSAPSRADGYTF	TGCAGCGCTCCCTCCAGGGCGGACGGCTACACCTTC
-	TRBV2	TRBJ1-5	14	-	CASSPQGANQPQHF	TGTGCCAGCAGTCCACAGGGAGCTAATCAGCCCCAGCATTTT
TRBD2	TRBV11-3	TRBJ2-1	13	-	CASSLLAGGEQFF	TGTGCCAGCAGCTTACTAGCGGGAGGCGAACAGTTCTTC
-	TRBV28	TRBJ1-3	15	once	CASSLDAVGGNTIYF	TGTGCCAGCAGCTTAGATGCAGTAGGTGGAAACACCATATATTTT